This T cell receptor beta chain was sequenced for a study of shared clonotypes between healthy human individuals (dated by TCRdb to 2019 to 2021). Broadly, across the study: A few men and a couple of women, aged 18 to 49 years, made up the cohort. For each donor, three plates each were used for CD4 naive and CD4 memory, two plates were used for CD8 naive, and one plate was used for CD8 memory. The study deeply sequenced blood TCR repertoires of about five healthy adults to estimate repertoire size and the extent of clonotype sharing between individuals. Different laboratories and diverse techniques were used to prepare libraries and sequence TCR repertoires, to increase sequencing depth and limit assay-specific biases. Per donor, leukapheresis produced somewhere between about 0.85 and 9.5 billion PBMCs.

Overall study results and their limits: Estimated clonotype richness was generally larger for naive than for memory subsets. Sampling was restricted to blood, and TCR repertoires in tissue are likely to differ from TCR repertoires in blood. Pairwise subsampling indicated that sequencing depth was expected to affect the degree of clonotype sharing among donors. Even with the large sequencing depth, rarefaction of the sorted-subset datasets indicated that sequencing was incomplete. When a handful of donors were compared, the shared fraction of clonotypes was about 5% for naive CD4, around 4% for naive CD8, roughly 2.5% for memory CD4, and roughly 0.43% for memory CD8. Compared with non-shared clonotypes, clonotypes shared by all four sorted-subset donors had higher generation probabilities. The small number of donors limited the genetic and exposure-history diversity represented.

CD8 naive samples consisted of CD45RO-negative cells that were positively selected for CCR7, yielding a CD45RA+CCR7+ population without TemRA cells. Donors were healthy HIV-negative adults with no recently reported acute infections or vaccinations. Only Caucasian adults living in Nashville, Tennessee, USA were represented among the donors. Blood was collected by leukapheresis, and PBMCs were isolated by Ficoll-Histopaque density gradient centrifugation and then cryopreserved in liquid nitrogen vapor phase. Analytical flow cytometry was used to check the purity and quantity of each magnetically sorted T cell population. From each sorted fraction, genomic DNA was isolated and quantified by UV absorbance on a Nanodrop 2000c. Using the deep immunoSEQ assay, TCR CDR3 regions were amplified from genomic DNA by multiplex PCR. For each cell subset, the extracted genomic DNA was distributed evenly across all wells of several immunoSEQ 96-well plates, and each plate served as one replicate. For sorted subsets, about 200 ng genomic DNA, equal to about 30,000 T cell genomes, was loaded into each replicate PCR. The purified libraries were quantified using a Qubit 3.0 fluorometer, sized with a Bioanalyzer 2100, and then quantified again using the KAPA Library Quantification kit. Each immunoSEQ 96-well plate was sequenced on its own single-read 150-cycle Illumina NextSeq 550 flow cell. Turning to the authors' computational methods: The immunoSEQ output contained only junctional sequences without quality scores, so filtering could not match that applied to full-length reads. To assign V/J genes and CDR3, sequences were annotated against IMGT germline references using PyIR, a Python wrapper for IgBLAST v1.9. Reads were filtered out if the reads had weak V/J assignments (E-value above 1e-6), no CDR3, stop codons, out-of-frame junctions, or ambiguous translated residues. V3J clonotypes were defined as sequences sharing an identical inferred V gene, J gene, and CDR3 amino acid sequence. Percentage overlap between repertoires was calculated by dividing the number of shared unique clonotypes by the size of the smaller repertoire. Richness of each repertoire was evaluated using RTK rarefaction, the Chao1 estimator, and Recon v2.1 estimates of unobserved clonotypes. For all TCRbeta clonotypes obtained by the gDNA method from four donors, generation probabilities were computed with OLGA. TCRdb retrieved this table from immuneACCESS and kept in-frame rearrangements only. Not all clones are present; in checked studies, unresolved V genes account for under half, and no reason is known for the remainder. From that table come the V and J calls and clone size; the DNA was used to work out D and trimming. Recorded for this sample are about 2.1 million clones; about 93% of them occurred a single time. The ten largest clones capture under 2% of the sample.

Between the V and J ends, shortened by 5 bases and 0 bases respectively, the junction contains 13 bases. In the germline V gene (reference sequence), CDR1 corresponds to LNHDA and CDR2 to SQIVND. From its cysteine to its phenylalanine, the CDR3 spans 15 amino acids. The CDR3 DNA has 45 bases and is translated from base 1. This clone was detected a few times. Its antigen specificity is not known. Base qualities are not recorded, but no much larger clone differs from it by a single base. This receptor was identified in a man between 18 and 29 years old in good health. Some clones in this sample may be carry-over from other donors' samples. Sequencing was done on a sample of naive CD8+ T cells from PBMCs. The sample's cell subset or site label, decoded: CD45RA+CCR7+. The chain is made from TRBV19 and TRBJ1-1; the D gene is not confidently resolved. The nucleotides are TGTGCCAGTAGTCCCCGAGTGGGGATGAACACTGAAGCTTTCTTT. It is translated as CASSPRVGMNTEAFF.